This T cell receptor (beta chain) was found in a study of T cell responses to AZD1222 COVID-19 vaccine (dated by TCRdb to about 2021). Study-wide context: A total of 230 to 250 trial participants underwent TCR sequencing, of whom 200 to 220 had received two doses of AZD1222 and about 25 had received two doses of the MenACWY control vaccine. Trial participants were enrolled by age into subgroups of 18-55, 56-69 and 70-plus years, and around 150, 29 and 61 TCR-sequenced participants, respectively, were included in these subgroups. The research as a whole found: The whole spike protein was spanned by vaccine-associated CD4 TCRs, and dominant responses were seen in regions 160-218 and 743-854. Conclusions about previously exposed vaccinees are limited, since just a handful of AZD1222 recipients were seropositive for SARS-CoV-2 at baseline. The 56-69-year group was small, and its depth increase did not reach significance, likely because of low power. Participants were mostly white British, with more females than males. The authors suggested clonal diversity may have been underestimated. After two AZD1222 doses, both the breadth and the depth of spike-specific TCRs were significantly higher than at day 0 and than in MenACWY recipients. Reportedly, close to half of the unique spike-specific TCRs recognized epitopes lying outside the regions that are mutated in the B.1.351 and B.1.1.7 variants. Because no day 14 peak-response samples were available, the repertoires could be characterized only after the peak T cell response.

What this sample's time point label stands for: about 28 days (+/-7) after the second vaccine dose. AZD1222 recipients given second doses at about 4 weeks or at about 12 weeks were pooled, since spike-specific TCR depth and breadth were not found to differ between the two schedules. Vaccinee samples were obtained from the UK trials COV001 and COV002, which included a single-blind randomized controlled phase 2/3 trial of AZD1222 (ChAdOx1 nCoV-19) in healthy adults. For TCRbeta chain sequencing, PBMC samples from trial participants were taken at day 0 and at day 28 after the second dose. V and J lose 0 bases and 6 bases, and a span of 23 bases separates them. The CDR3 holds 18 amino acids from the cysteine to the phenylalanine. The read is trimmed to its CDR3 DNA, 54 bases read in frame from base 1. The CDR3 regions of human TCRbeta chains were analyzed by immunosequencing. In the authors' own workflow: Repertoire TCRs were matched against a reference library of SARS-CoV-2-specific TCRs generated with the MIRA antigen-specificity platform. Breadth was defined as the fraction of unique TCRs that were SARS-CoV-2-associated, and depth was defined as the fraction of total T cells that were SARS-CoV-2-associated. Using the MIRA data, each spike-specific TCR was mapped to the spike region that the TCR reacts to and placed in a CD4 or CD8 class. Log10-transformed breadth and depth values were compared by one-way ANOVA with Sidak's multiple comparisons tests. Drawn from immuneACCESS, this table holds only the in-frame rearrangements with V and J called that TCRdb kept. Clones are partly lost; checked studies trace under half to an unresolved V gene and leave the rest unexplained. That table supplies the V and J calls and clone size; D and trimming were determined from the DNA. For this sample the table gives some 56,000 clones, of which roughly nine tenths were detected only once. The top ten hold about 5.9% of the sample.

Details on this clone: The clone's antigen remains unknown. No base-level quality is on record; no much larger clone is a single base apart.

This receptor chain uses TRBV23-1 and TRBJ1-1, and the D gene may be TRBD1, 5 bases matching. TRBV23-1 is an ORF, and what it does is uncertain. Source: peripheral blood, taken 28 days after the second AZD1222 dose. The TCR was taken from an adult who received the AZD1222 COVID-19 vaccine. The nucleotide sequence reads TGCGCCAGCAGTCAATCGTGCGGGGGTGGTAATTATCGGGCTGAAGCTTTCTTT. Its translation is CASSQSCGGGNYRAEAFF.